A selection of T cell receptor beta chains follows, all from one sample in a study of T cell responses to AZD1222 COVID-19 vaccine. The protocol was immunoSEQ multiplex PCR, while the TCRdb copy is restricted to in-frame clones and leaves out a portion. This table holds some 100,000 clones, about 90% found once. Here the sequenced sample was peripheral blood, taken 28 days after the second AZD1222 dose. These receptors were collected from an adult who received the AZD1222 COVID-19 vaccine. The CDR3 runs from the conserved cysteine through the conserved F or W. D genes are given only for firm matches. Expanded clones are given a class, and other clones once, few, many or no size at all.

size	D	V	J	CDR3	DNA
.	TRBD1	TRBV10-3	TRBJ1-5	CAIRGTGNQPQHF	TGTGCCATCAGGGGGACAGGCAATCAGCCCCAGCATTTT
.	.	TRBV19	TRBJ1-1	CASSDAGFMNTEAFF	TGTGCCAGTAGTGATGCCGGTTTCATGAACACTGAAGCTTTCTTT
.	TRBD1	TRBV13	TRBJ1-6	CASSSGGLSYNSPLHF	TGTGCCAGCAGCTCAGGGGGTCTCTCCTATAATTCACCCCTCCACTTT
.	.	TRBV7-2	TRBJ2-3	CASSLNPSGGADTQYF	TGTGCCAGCAGCTTAAACCCCTCCGGAGGGGCAGATACGCAGTATTTT
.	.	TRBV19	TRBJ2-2	CASSNPNTGELFF	TGTGCCAGTAGTAACCCGAACACCGGGGAGCTGTTTTTT
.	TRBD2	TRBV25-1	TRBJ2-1	CASKAGGQGEQFF	TGTGCCAGCAAAGCGGGGGGGCAAGGTGAGCAGTTCTTC
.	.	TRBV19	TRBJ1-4	CASSMSAGAFEKLFF	TGTGCCAGTAGTATGTCTGCAGGGGCCTTTGAAAAACTGTTTTTT
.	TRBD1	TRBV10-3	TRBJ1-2	CAISEPRGQGAHGYTF	TGTGCCATCAGTGAGCCCCGGGGACAGGGCGCCCATGGCTACACCTTC
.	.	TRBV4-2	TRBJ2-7	CASSQGVQSYEQYF	TGTGCCAGCAGCCAAGGGGTCCAGTCCTACGAGCAGTACTTC
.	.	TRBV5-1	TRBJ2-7	CASSLLGTASYEQYF	TGCGCCAGCAGCTTGTTGGGGACGGCCTCCTACGAGCAGTACTTC
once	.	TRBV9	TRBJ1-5	CASSTTARGEQPQHF	TGTGCCAGCAGCACTACTGCCCGGGGGGAACAGCCCCAGCATTTT
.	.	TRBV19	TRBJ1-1	CASSIIEPRNTEAFF	TGTGCCAGTAGTATAATAGAGCCTCGGAACACTGAAGCTTTCTTT
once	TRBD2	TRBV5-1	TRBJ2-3	CASSLAVGLAVRDTQYF	TGCGCCAGCAGCTTGGCAGTGGGACTAGCGGTGAGAGATACGCAGTATTTT
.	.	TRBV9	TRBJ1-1	CASSVVPRMNTEAFF	TGTGCCAGCAGCGTAGTCCCTAGAATGAACACTGAAGCTTTCTTT
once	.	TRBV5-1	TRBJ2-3	CASSLDAASTDTQYF	TGCGCCAGCAGCTTGGATGCAGCTAGCACAGATACGCAGTATTTT
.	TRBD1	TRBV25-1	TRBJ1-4	CASSSQGATNEKLFF	TGTGCCAGCAGTAGCCAGGGGGCGACTAATGAAAAACTGTTTTTT
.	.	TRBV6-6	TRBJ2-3	CASSRLGVGRGQSSTDTQYF	TGTGCCAGCAGTCGTCTCGGGGTGGGGCGGGGGCAATCTAGCACAGATACGCAGTATTTT
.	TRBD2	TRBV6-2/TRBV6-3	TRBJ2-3	CASSRLAQDTQYF	TGTGCCAGCAGCAGACTAGCACAAGATACGCAGTATTTT